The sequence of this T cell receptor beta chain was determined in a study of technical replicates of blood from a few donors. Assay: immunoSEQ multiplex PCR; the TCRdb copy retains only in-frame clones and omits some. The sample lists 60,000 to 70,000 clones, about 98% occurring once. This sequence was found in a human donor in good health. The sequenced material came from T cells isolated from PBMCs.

The CDR3 is CASSVGPGGRMNTEAFF. In DNA, the CDR3 is TGTGCCAGCAGCGTAGGGCCAGGGGGTAGAATGAACACTGAAGCTTTCTTT. The rearrangement joins TRBV9 to TRBJ1-1; 7 nucleotides match TRBD1. Germline CDR1 and CDR2: SGDLS and YYNGEE. Losses at the gene ends were 0 bases for V and 0 bases for J; bases not matched to a gene: 8. The CDR3 length is 17 residues.